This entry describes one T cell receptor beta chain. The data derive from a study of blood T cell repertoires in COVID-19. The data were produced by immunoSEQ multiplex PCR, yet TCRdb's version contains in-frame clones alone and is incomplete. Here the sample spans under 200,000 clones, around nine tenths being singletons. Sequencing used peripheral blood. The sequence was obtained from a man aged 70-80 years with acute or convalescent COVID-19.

For the CDR3, the DNA is TGTGCCAGCAGCCTCCTACCCATAGCGGCCAATGAGCAGTTCTTC. Protein product: CASSLLPIAANEQFF. This chain connects TRBV5-6 to TRBJ2-1; the D gene is possibly TRBD2 (6 bases). CDR3 length equals 15 residues. The germline V gene has CDR1 SGHDT and CDR2 YYEEEE. Between the trimmed V and J ends, which lost 4 bases and 6 bases, there was a span of 17 bases.